This T cell receptor beta chain was observed in a study of control samples from healthy donors and cancer patients. Assay: immunoSEQ multiplex PCR; the TCRdb copy retains only in-frame clones and omits some. The sample contains some 130,000 clones, more than 90% of which appear only once. J lost 3 bases, V lost 8 bases, and 6 bases had no gene match. The CDR3 runs 13 residues. Germline loops: CDR1 MNHEY, CDR2 SVGAGI. Sample: blood. This TCR was sampled from a man aged 18 to 29 in good health. This rearrangement joins TRBV6-5 to TRBJ1-1; 7 positions agree with TRBD1. The CDR3 coding sequence is TGTGCCAGCTCAGGGGGTTCCTACACTGAAGCTTTCTTT. Translated: CASSGGSYTEAFF.